The clone carrying this T cell receptor (beta chain) appeared a few times. No antigen is known for it. This entry belongs to a study of blood T cells in healthy people across ages. A second PCR of roughly 6 to 12 cycles used a sample-barcoded 5' primer and a J-beta primer mix. TCRdb passed the 5' RACE reads through MiXCR, listing each CDR3 protein once. The sample carries over 1.5 million distinct CDR3 sequences, 49% recorded once. Study-level results: Possibly confounding the expanded clonotype changes was the fact that donor CMV status was unknown.

This sequence originates from a middle-aged woman in good health. The sample taken for sequencing was blood.

The CDR3 loop is CASSQGTGPTNEKLFF. The CDR3 DNA reads TGCGCCAGCAGCCAGGGGACAGGTCCAACTAATGAAAAACTGTTTTTT. The chain recombines TRBV4-3 with TRBJ1-4, with TRBD1 matching 8 bases. Germline V gives CDR1 LGHNA, CDR2 YSLEER. V gave up 3 bases and J gave up 0 bases; unmatched junction bases: 3. The CDR3 runs 16 residues.